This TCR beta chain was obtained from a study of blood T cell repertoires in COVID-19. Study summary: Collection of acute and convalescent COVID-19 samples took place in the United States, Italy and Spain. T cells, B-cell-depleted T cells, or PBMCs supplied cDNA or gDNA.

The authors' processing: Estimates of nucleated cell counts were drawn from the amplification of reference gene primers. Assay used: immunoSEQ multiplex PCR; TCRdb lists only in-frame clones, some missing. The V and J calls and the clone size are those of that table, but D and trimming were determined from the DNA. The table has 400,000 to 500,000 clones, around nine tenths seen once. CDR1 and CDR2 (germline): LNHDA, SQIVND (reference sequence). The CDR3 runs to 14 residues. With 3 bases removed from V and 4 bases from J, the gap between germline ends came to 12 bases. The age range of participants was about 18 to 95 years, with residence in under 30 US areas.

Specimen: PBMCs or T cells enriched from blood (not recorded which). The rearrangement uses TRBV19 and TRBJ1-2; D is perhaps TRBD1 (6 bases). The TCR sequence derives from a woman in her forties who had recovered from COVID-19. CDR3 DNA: TGTGCCAGTAGTATCCCGACAGGTCTCTATGGCTACACCTTC. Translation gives CASSIPTGLYGYTF.